This T cell receptor (beta chain) was documented in a study of blood T cell repertoires in COVID-19. Study overall: Collection of acute and convalescent COVID-19 samples took place in the United States, Italy and Spain.

CDR3 length: 14 amino acids. Germline V lookup: CDR1 SGHVS, CDR2 FQNEAQ. Trimming took off 5 bases at V and 3 bases at J, with 11 bases between the two ends. Original processing notes: Reference gene primer amplification in the assay estimated nucleated cell counts. TCRdb keeps only in-frame clones here, not all; method: immunoSEQ multiplex PCR. D and trimming come from the DNA, and the V and J calls and clone size come from that table. Of 250,000 to 300,000 clones listed, 70% to 90% were seen once; the top ten hold approximately 1%. The clonotype was recovered from a woman younger than 45 who had recovered from COVID-19. The material sequenced was PBMCs or T cells enriched from blood (not recorded which). The V and J genes are TRBV7-8 and TRBJ2-1; tentative D call: TRBD1 (5 bases). CDR3 DNA sequence: TGTGCCAGCAGCACGAGGACAAGCTACAATGAGCAGTTCTTC. Its protein product is CASSTRTSYNEQFF.